This TCR beta chain was captured by sequencing in a study of blood T cell repertoires in COVID-19. For the study at large: Collection of acute and convalescent COVID-19 samples took place in the United States, Italy and Spain.

CDR3 length: 17 residues. Trimming took 1 base from V and 10 from J, leaving 23 bases between them. Germline V gene lookup returns CDR1 SGHVS and CDR2 FQNEAQ. Here immunoSEQ multiplex PCR was the method, and the copy in TCRdb shows in-frame clones only, minus some. The profile covers some 330,000 clones, with around four fifths appearing a single time and approximately 4.7% taken by the ten largest. The study recruited people aged about 18 to 95 years across around 24 US areas. Which cohort a participant joined came from the clinical history participants gave. Recovered status in Cohort 3 required two negative PCRs, clearance, or symptom resolution.

The clonotype was recovered from a woman between 45 and 65 years old who had recovered from COVID-19. J is TRBJ2-1 and V is TRBV7-8, with a tentative D call TRBD2 (6 bases). Sequenced: PBMCs or T cells enriched from blood (not recorded which). This CDR3 reads CASSLEAAGATRGEQFF. In DNA form, the CDR3 reads TGTGCCAGCAGCTTAGAGGCGGCGGGCGCCACGCGGGGCGAGCAGTTCTTC.